The 10 T cell receptor beta chains below all came from one sample that was sequenced in a study of radiotherapy plus CTLA-4 blockade in lung cancer. The method was immunoSEQ multiplex PCR; TCRdb's version includes in-frame clones alone and lacks a portion of them. The data contain approximately 97,000 clones, 80% to 90% of them singletons. The starting material was peripheral blood, obtained from a patient treated with radiotherapy plus ipilimumab. The receptors here all came from a human donor with non-small cell lung cancer who had stable disease on radiotherapy plus ipilimumab.

The chain uses TRBV19 and TRBJ1-4, with D uncertain. Between the trimmed V and J ends, which lost 5 bases and 4 bases, there was a span of 14 bases. The CDR3 runs 15 residues. Looked up from germline, CDR1 is LNHDA and CDR2 is SQIVND (reference sequence). The CDR3 DNA reads TGTGCCAGTAGTCCCGGCTCGGGGTTTAATGAAAAACTGTTTTTT. Protein: CASSPGSGFNEKLFF.

The V gene is TRBV4-2, the J gene TRBJ2-7; TRBD2 might be the D (5 bases). V lost 5 bases and J 0 bases, leaving 14 bases between the germline ends. The CDR3 has 15 amino acids. Per the germline V gene, CDR1 is LGHNA and CDR2 is YNFKEQ. The CDR3 nucleotides read TGTGCCAGCAGCTCCCTTCGCGGGCCCTCCTACGAGCAGTACTTC. Residues: CASSSLRGPSYEQYF.

This chain links TRBV14 with TRBJ2-7; 7 nucleotides align to TRBD2. The CDR3 sequence is 15 residues long. V lost 5 bases, J lost 0 bases, and 7 bases stayed unmatched. Germline-derived CDR1 and CDR2 are SGHDN and FVKESK. The CDR3 region is CASSVSSGLSYEQYF. CDR3 DNA sequence: TGTGCCAGCAGCGTCTCTAGCGGCCTCTCCTACGAGCAGTACTTC.

The rearrangement uses TRBV11-3 and TRBJ1-1; no definite D call. Germline V gene data show CDR1 as SGHNT and CDR2 as YENEEA. This CDR3 is built from 13 residues. Between the trimmed V and J ends, which lost 4 bases and 0 bases, there was a span of 6 bases. This CDR3 reads CASSSSMNTEAFF. DNA of the CDR3: TGTGCCAGCAGCTCATCCATGAACACTGAAGCTTTCTTT.

This chain links TRBV9 with TRBJ2-3, with D possibly TRBD1 on 6 matching bases. Germline CDR1 SGDLS, CDR2 YYNGEE. Trimming took 2 bases from V and 2 from J, leaving 15 bases between them. The CDR3 runs 16 residues. The CDR3 sequence is CASSVWLQGNTDTQYF. The CDR3 nucleotides are TGTGCCAGCAGCGTCTGGTTACAGGGCAACACAGATACGCAGTATTTT.

The rearrangement joins TRBV6-5 to TRBJ2-6; unclear D gene. V dropped 6 bases and J dropped 4 bases, with 13 bases sitting between them. The CDR3 consists of 15 residues. Germline V CDR1 and CDR2: MNHEY, SVGAGI. In DNA, the CDR3 is TGTGCCAGCAGGCGGACGGCGTCCGGGGCCAACGTCCTGACTTTC. Translating gives CASRRTASGANVLTF.

V is TRBV6-1 and J is TRBJ2-1; 10 positions agree with TRBD2. The CDR3 contains 15 residues. J was trimmed by 7 bases and V by 5 bases; bases with no gene match: 8. Germline assignment: CDR1 MNHNS and CDR2 SASEGT. The CDR3 here is CASSKSGGGRNEQFF. The CDR3 DNA reads as TGTGCCAGCAGTAAAAGCGGGGGGGGACGGAATGAGCAGTTCTTC.

The chain couples TRBV28 to TRBJ2-7, with no clear D. CDR3 size: 12 residues. The germline V and J ends were trimmed by 6 bases and 1 base, with 7 bases remaining between them. Germline lookup yields CDR1 MDHEN and CDR2 SYDVKM. As DNA, the CDR3 is TGTGCCAGCAGCACGACTTCCTACGAGCAGTACTTC. It yields the protein CASSTTSYEQYF.

The chain recombines TRBV11-3 with TRBJ2-5, with D possibly matching TRBD1 (5 bases). Trimming cost V 5 bases and J 7 bases, with 11 bases left between them. This CDR3 is 12 amino acids long. From germline, CDR1 is SGHNT and CDR2 YENEEA. This CDR3 is CASSKGSGTQYF. The DNA of the CDR3 is TGTGCCAGCAGCAAGGGGTCGGGGACCCAGTACTTC.

The rearrangement uses TRBV27 and TRBJ2-6; D possibly corresponds to TRBD1 (6 bases). V was shortened by 2 bases and J by 0 bases, with 14 bases between the two germline ends. The germline CDR1 and CDR2 sequences are MNHEY and SMNVEV (reference sequence). This CDR3 region has 18 residues. The chain's CDR3 is CASSLGRVGASGANVLTF. CDR3 nucleotides: TGTGCCAGCAGTTTAGGTAGGGTGGGGGCCTCTGGGGCCAACGTCCTGACTTTC.